The text below deals with one T cell receptor (beta chain). This CDR3 has 15 amino acids. Germline-derived CDR1 and CDR2 are MNHEY and SVGAGI. The data belong to a study of monozygotic twins with inflammatory bowel disease. From its re-call of the 5' RACE reads, TCRdb lists each CDR3 protein once, without DNA. The ten top clones account for 7.5% to 9.5%, within a sample of roughly 200,000 distinct CDR3 sequences. Material: blood. V and J are TRBV6-5 and TRBJ1-2. This TCR came from a human donor with ulcerative colitis or Crohn's disease, or a healthy co-twin of an affected twin (not recorded which). This CDR3 is CASSYSIKDGRGYTF.